The 20 T cell receptor beta chains in this list originate from one sample, sequenced in a study of identifying expanded T cells in peripheral blood. The protocol was immunoSEQ multiplex PCR, while the TCRdb copy is restricted to in-frame clones and leaves out a portion. This sample carries about 98,000 clones, about 91% of them seen once, and the ten largest clones take roughly 13%. The sequenced sample consisted of blood. The receptor source for this set is a person aged 18 to 69 in good health.

V usage is TRBV29-1 and J usage is TRBJ1-1; a weak D match, TRBD1 (5 bases). CDR3 size: 12 residues. Between the trimmed V and J ends, which lost 5 bases and 4 bases, there was a span of 11 bases. Germline V lookup: CDR1 SQVTM, CDR2 ANQGSEA. The CDR3 is CSVPGRATEAFF. For the CDR3, the DNA is TGCAGCGTTCCGGGCAGGGCCACTGAAGCTTTCTTT.

J is TRBJ1-4 and V is TRBV13, with a possible D match to TRBD1 (6 bases). Germline CDR1 PRHDT, CDR2 FYEKMQ (reference sequence). V gave up 5 bases and J gave up 2 bases, with 15 bases separating them. This CDR3 has 16 residues. CDR3 nucleotides: TGTGCCAGCAGCGACACAGGGAGAGGGACTAATGAAAAACTGTTTTTT. Protein: CASSDTGRGTNEKLFF. The full variable domain, with the rest looked up from reference TRBV13 and TRBJ1-4, is AAGVIQSPRHLIKEKRETATLKCYPIPRHDTVYWYQQGPGQDPQFLISFYEKMQSDKGSIPDRFSAQQFSDYHSELNMSSLELGDSALYFCASSDTGRGTNEKLFFGSGTQLSVL.

This chain's CDR3 is CASSSGLAGGSYEQYF. Here the CDR3 DNA reads TGTGCCAGCAGCTCGGGACTAGCGGGCGGATCCTACGAGCAGTACTTC. J is TRBJ2-7 and V is TRBV7-7, with 12 positions matching TRBD2. V trimming: 4 bases; J trimming: 1 base; junction bases outside the gene matches: 5. This CDR3 has 16 amino acids. Germline V gene sequence: CDR1 SSHAT, CDR2 FNYEAQ (reference sequence).

This chain uses TRBV6-6 with TRBJ1-3, with D perhaps matching TRBD1 (5 bases). The germline gives CDR1 MNHNY, CDR2 SVGAGI (reference sequence). CDR3 length: 14 residues. Trimming left V 7 bases short and J 4 bases short, with 14 bases between. The CDR3 nucleotides read TGTGCCAGCACATTCCCAGGGCTAGGAAACACCATATATTTT. It translates to CASTFPGLGNTIYF.

The chain is built from TRBV2 and TRBJ2-5; the D gene is possibly TRBD2 (7 bases). Germline V gene lookup returns CDR1 SNHLY and CDR2 FYNNEI. V was trimmed by 2 bases and J by 2 bases, leaving 15 bases between them. The CDR3 is 16 amino acids. The CDR3 DNA sequence: TGTGCCAGCAGTGAAAGGAGGGGGACTATTCAAGAGACCCAGTACTTC. This codes for CASSERRGTIQETQYF.

The chain employs TRBV10-3 and TRBJ1-2, with 7 bases aligning to TRBD1. This CDR3 has 16 residues. Germline values: CDR1 ENHRY, CDR2 SYGVKD. Trimming cost V 5 bases and J 0 bases; bases outside gene matches: 9. The CDR3 coding sequence is TGTGCCATCAGTCAGGAACCAGGGGGGGCTAACTATGGCTACACCTTC. Its translation: CAISQEPGGANYGYTF.

The chain recombines TRBV9 with TRBJ1-4; 9 positions agree with TRBD1. CDR3 length: 14 amino acids. With V trimmed by 2 bases and J by 8 bases, 4 bases remained unmatched. Germline CDR1 reads SGDLS; CDR2 reads YYNGEE. CDR3 sequence (DNA): TGTGCCAGCAGCGTTGACAGGGGGAGCGAAAAACTGTTTTTT. It encodes CASSVDRGSEKLFF.

Only one count was recorded for this clone. The chain joins TRBV28 to TRBJ1-1, with a tentative D call TRBD1 (5 bases). The CDR3 runs 13 residues. From germline, CDR1 is MDHEN and CDR2 SYDVKM. Trimming took off 4 bases at V and 6 bases at J, with 12 bases between the two ends. The CDR3 is CASSSPTAPEAFF. The CDR3 DNA reads TGTGCCAGCAGTTCTCCGACAGCTCCTGAAGCTTTCTTT. The whole variable domain, remainder taken from reference TRBV28 and TRBJ1-1, is DVKVTQSSRYLVKRTGEKVFLECVQDMDHENMFWYRQDPGLGLRLIYFSYDVKMKEKGDIPEGYSVSREKKERFSLILESASTNQTSMYLCASSSPTAPEAFFGQGTRLTVV.

V gene TRBV5-1 combines with J gene TRBJ2-1; TRBD2 matches at 10 bases. Germline V lookup: CDR1 SGHRS, CDR2 YFSETQ. The CDR3 extends over 14 amino acids. After removal of 0 bases from V and 10 bases from J, the junction contained 4 bases not matched to a gene. CDR3 nucleotides: TGCGCCAGCAGCTTGGGACTAGCGGGTACCGAGCAGTTCTTC. Protein: CASSLGLAGTEQFF. Supplemented by reference TRBV5-1 and TRBJ2-1, the full variable domain reads KAGVTQTPRYLIKTRGQQVTLSCSPISGHRSVSWYQQTPGQGLQFLFEYFSETQRNKGNFPGRFSGRQFSNSRSEMNVSTLELGDSALYLCASSLGLAGTEQFFGPGTRLTVL.

The V call is TRBV2, the J call TRBJ2-6; possible D gene TRBD1, 5 bases. CDR3 length: 17 amino acids. V was clipped by 3 bases and J by 1 base, with 13 bases between them. CDR1 SNHLY and CDR2 FYNNEI come from the germline V gene. CDR3 sequence (DNA): TGTGCCAGCAGTGACAGGGTGCCCCTTTCTGGGGCCAACGTCCTGACTTTC. Amino acid sequence: CASSDRVPLSGANVLTF. Drawing the rest from reference TRBV2 and TRBJ2-6, the complete variable domain is EPEVTQTPSHQVTQMGQEVILRCVPISNHLYFYWYRQILGQKVEFLVSFYNNEISEKSEIFDDQFSVERPDGSNFTLKIRSTKLEDSAMYFCASSDRVPLSGANVLTFGAGSRLTVL.

The chain has TRBV7-3 and TRBJ1-5, with a possible D match to TRBD1 (6 bases). Germline CDR1 SGHTA, CDR2 FQGTGA. Trimming removed 0 bases at V and 4 bases at J, with 10 bases between. This CDR3 is 15 amino acids long. The CDR3, as DNA: TGTGCCAGCAGCTTAACCCCTGACAGGAATCAGCCCCAGCATTTT. This translates into CASSLTPDRNQPQHF.

The chain is built from TRBV4-1 and TRBJ2-1, with D possibly matching TRBD1 (6 bases). Trimming stripped 2 bases from V and 7 bases from J, with 15 bases between. The germline V gene encodes CDR1 MGHRA and CDR2 YSYEKL. The CDR3 consists of 15 residues. Here the CDR3 reads CASSQHYTGPNEQFF. Here the CDR3 DNA reads TGCGCCAGCAGCCAACACTATACAGGGCCGAATGAGCAGTTCTTC.

The chain carries TRBV6-4 and TRBJ2-1; 9 nucleotides align to TRBD2. Germline lookup yields CDR1 MRHNA and CDR2 SNTAGT. The CDR3 is 14 residues long. V shed 8 bases, J shed 5 bases, and the junction held 7 bases outside the gene matches. The CDR3 DNA follows: TGTGCCAGCCGTCTGCGGGAGGGGGACAATGAGCAGTTCTTC. Encoded protein: CASRLREGDNEQFF.

The V gene is TRBV6-5, the J gene TRBJ2-2; the D call may be TRBD1 or TRBD2 (6 bases each). Trimming cost V 4 bases and J 7 bases, with 19 bases left between them. CDR3 size: 16 residues. Looked up from germline, CDR1 is MNHEY and CDR2 is SVGAGI. The CDR3 DNA reads as TGTGCCAGCAGTTTAGACAGGACCCCCGGGGGCGGGGAGCTGTTTTTT. This gives the protein CASSLDRTPGGGELFF.

This rearrangement joins TRBV7-9 to TRBJ2-7; D is undetermined. V was pared by 1 base and J by 6 bases, with 13 bases between. The CDR3 is 14 residues long. CDR1 and CDR2 from the germline V gene are SEHNR and FQNEAQ (reference sequence). CDR3 nucleotide sequence: TGTGCCAGCAGCTTAGAAGCCCGTCGAGGCGAGCAGTACTTC. It yields the protein CASSLEARRGEQYF. The full variable domain, in which reference TRBV7-9 and TRBJ2-7 provide the parts outside the CDR3, is DTGVSQNPRHKITKRGQNVTFRCDPISEHNRLYWYRQTLGQGPEFLTYFQNEAQLEKSRLLSDRFSAERPKGSFSTLEIQRTEQGDSAMYLCASSLEARRGEQYFGPGTRLTVT.

The chain joins TRBV5-1 to TRBJ1-1; TRBD1 matches at 7 bases. Germline V gene data show CDR1 as SGHRS and CDR2 as YFSETQ. The CDR3 has 13 amino acids. With 4 bases clipped from V and 7 bases from J, the junction kept 7 bases outside the gene matches. The CDR3 nucleotides read TGCGCCAGCAGCGGCCAGGGGGAGCTTGAAGCTTTCTTT. Its translation: CASSGQGELEAFF. Full variable domain (rest looked up from reference TRBV5-1 and TRBJ1-1): KAGVTQTPRYLIKTRGQQVTLSCSPISGHRSVSWYQQTPGQGLQFLFEYFSETQRNKGNFPGRFSGRQFSNSRSEMNVSTLELGDSALYLCASSGQGELEAFFGQGTRLTVV.

The V and J genes are TRBV6-6 and TRBJ1-2; perhaps TRBD1 as D (5 bases). Deletions cut 8 bases from V and 3 bases from J, with 16 bases between. This CDR3 is 14 amino acids long. CDR1 is MNHNY, CDR2 SVGAGI, per germline (reference sequence). In DNA, the CDR3 is TGTGCCAGCGGGGTCCAGCCGGGGGACTATGGCTACACCTTC. Its protein product is CASGVQPGDYGYTF.

The V call is TRBV6-5, the J call TRBJ2-2; D may be TRBD1 (7 bases). The germline CDR1 and CDR2 sequences are MNHEY and SVGAGI. This CDR3 region has 14 residues. Trimming removed 6 bases from V and 5 bases from J, with 13 bases in between. The CDR3 is CASRRQGGTGELFF. DNA for the CDR3: TGTGCCAGCAGAAGACAGGGAGGAACCGGGGAGCTGTTTTTT.

V gene TRBV19 combines with J gene TRBJ2-2; D perhaps matches TRBD1 (6 bases). Trimming took 1 base from V and 4 from J, leaving 16 bases between them. CDR3 length: 17 amino acids. CDR1 and CDR2 from the germline V gene are LNHDA and SQIVND (reference sequence). For the CDR3, the DNA is TGTGCCAGTAGTATAGGAAGCCCAGGGGTAGGCACCGGGGAGCTGTTTTTT. This translates into CASSIGSPGVGTGELFF.

This chain uses TRBV19 with TRBJ1-5, with 7 bases that match TRBD1. CDR1 is LNHDA and CDR2 is SQIVND in the germline V gene (reference sequence). The CDR3 contains 16 residues. Trimming removed 3 bases from V and 1 base from J; junction bases left unmatched: 6. CDR3 sequence reads: CASSISAGGSNQPQHF. The CDR3, as DNA: TGTGCCAGTAGTATCTCGGCAGGGGGAAGCAATCAGCCCCAGCATTTT.